This T cell receptor (beta chain) was observed in a study of radiotherapy plus CTLA-4 blockade in lung cancer. Study in general: There were objective responses in roughly 17% of patients, and roughly 33% had disease control.

This clone has only a few counts. Its antigen is not identified. The table came from immunoSEQ multiplex PCR; TCRdb's copy has only in-frame clones and leaves some out. This sample has about 60,000 clones, with less than 85% found just once. Chemo-refractory metastatic non-small-cell lung cancer patients underwent focal radiation alongside CTLA-4 blockade with ipilimumab. Study outcomes and limitations: Reported findings show early blood T cell clone dynamics, with interferon-beta, best predicted response. Among blood TCR repertoires after radiotherapy plus ipilimumab, tumor-derived clones expanded.

Trimming took off 0 bases at V and 5 bases at J, with 11 bases between the two ends. The CDR3 has 14 amino acids. Per the germline V gene, CDR1 is MNHEY and CDR2 is SMNVEV (reference sequence). The sequence derives from a human donor with non-small cell lung cancer who had a complete response to radiotherapy plus ipilimumab. Sequences were derived from peripheral blood, sampled from a patient treated with radiotherapy plus ipilimumab. The chain employs TRBV27 and TRBJ2-7; D is unresolved. The CDR3 reads CASSLSVAVHEQYF. In DNA, the CDR3 is TGTGCCAGCAGTTTATCGGTGGCAGTCCACGAGCAGTACTTC.